A selection of T cell receptor beta chains follows, all from one sample in a study of blood T cell repertoires in COVID-19. TCRdb keeps only in-frame clones here, not all; method: immunoSEQ multiplex PCR. The sample yields 65,000 to 95,000 clones, 85% seen once. Sequences were obtained from peripheral blood. The receptors derive from an elderly man with active or convalescent COVID-19. Each CDR3 is given with its conserved first and last residue. D genes are given only for firm matches. Clone size is stated in some rows and not others, as once, few, many or a class when expanded.

DNA: TGTGCCAGCAGTCGAACGGGACAGCAGAACTATGGCTACACCTTC; CDR3: CASSRTGQQNYGYTF; length: 15; size: .; V: TRBV6-5; J: TRBJ1-2; D: TRBD1
DNA: TGTGCCAGTAGTAAGAGGGCACAGGGGAATAATTCACCCCTCCACTTT; CDR3: CASSKRAQGNNSPLHF; length: 16; size: .; V: TRBV19; J: TRBJ1-6; D: TRBD1
DNA: TGCGCCAGCAGCCCGTTGGTAGCTCGAGGAACTGAAGCTTTCTTT; CDR3: CASSPLVARGTEAFF; length: 15; size: .; V: TRBV5-1; J: TRBJ1-1; D: .
DNA: TGTGCCAGCAGCCCGGGACAGGGCAACTATGGCTACACCTTC; CDR3: CASSPGQGNYGYTF; length: 14; size: .; V: TRBV7-2; J: TRBJ1-2; D: TRBD1
DNA: TGTGCCAGCAGCTCCGGGACTAGCGTTAGCGAGACCCAGTACTTC; CDR3: CASSSGTSVSETQYF; length: 15; size: .; V: TRBV11-3; J: TRBJ2-5; D: TRBD2
DNA: TGTGCCAGCAGCCAAGAGGGGGGAGCAAGTGGCCTGTGGCCCCTCCACTTT; CDR3: CASSQEGGASGLWPLHF; length: 17; size: .; V: TRBV4-2; J: TRBJ1-6; D: .
DNA: TGTGCCAGCAGTGAAGCGCTGGGGGGGCCCTACAATGAGCAGTTCTTC; CDR3: CASSEALGGPYNEQFF; length: 16; size: .; V: TRBV6-1; J: TRBJ2-1; D: .
DNA: TGTGCCAGCTCACCCTTAACTAGCGGGACTAACAATGAGCAGTTCTTC; CDR3: CASSPLTSGTNNEQFF; length: 16; size: .; V: TRBV18; J: TRBJ2-1; D: TRBD2
DNA: TGTGCCAGCAGCTTTCACGGACTGTTCACAGATACGCAGTATTTT; CDR3: CASSFHGLFTDTQYF; length: 15; size: .; V: TRBV11-2; J: TRBJ2-3; D: .
DNA: TGTGCCAGCAACAAGGCGGGAGAAGATACGCAGTATTTT; CDR3: CASNKAGEDTQYF; length: 13; size: .; V: TRBV2; J: TRBJ2-3; D: TRBD2
DNA: TGTGCCAGTACGAGCCCAGGGCTCTACAATGAGCAGTTCTTC; CDR3: CASTSPGLYNEQFF; length: 14; size: .; V: TRBV19; J: TRBJ2-1; D: .
DNA: TGCGCCAGCAGCTTATTACAGGGTCTGAGACCAGATGAGCAGTTCTTC; CDR3: CASSLLQGLRPDEQFF; length: 16; size: few; V: TRBV5-1; J: TRBJ2-1; D: .
DNA: TGCGCCAGCAGCCAAGATGCGGTTAGAGGATTTCGGGGGGGCAAAGATACGCAGTATTTT; CDR3: CASSQDAVRGFRGGKDTQYF; length: 20; size: .; V: TRBV4-1; J: TRBJ2-3; D: TRBD2
DNA: TGCAGCGTTACGGGGCGGGGGGCGCGAACGGGGAGTTTCTTT; CDR3: CSVTGRGARTGSFF; length: 14; size: .; V: TRBV29-1; J: TRBJ1-1; D: .
DNA: TGTGCCAGCAGCTTAGGCAGGGGGGATGGCTACACCTTC; CDR3: CASSLGRGDGYTF; length: 13; size: once; V: TRBV7-2; J: TRBJ1-2; D: TRBD1
DNA: TGTGCCAGCAGTTTTGGGGAGTACAATGAGCAGTTCTTC; CDR3: CASSFGEYNEQFF; length: 13; size: .; V: TRBV12-3/TRBV12-4; J: TRBJ2-1; D: .
DNA: TGTGCCAGCAGTGCAGACAGGGAACAGCCCCAGCATTTT; CDR3: CASSADREQPQHF; length: 13; size: .; V: TRBV6-2/TRBV6-3; J: TRBJ1-5; D: TRBD1
DNA: TGTGCCAGCAGTTACTCGTTTCGTAGCAATCAGCCCCAGCATTTT; CDR3: CASSYSFRSNQPQHF; length: 15; size: .; V: TRBV6-5; J: TRBJ1-5; D: .
DNA: TGTGCCAGCCAGAATTGGGGCCAGGGGGGCTATGGCTACACCTTC; CDR3: CASQNWGQGGYGYTF; length: 15; size: few; V: TRBV19; J: TRBJ1-2; D: TRBD1
DNA: TGTGCCAGCAGCCTCAGGGCCCTCTTATATAGCTCCTACAATGAGCAGTTCTTC; CDR3: CASSLRALLYSSYNEQFF; length: 18; size: few; V: TRBV2; J: TRBJ2-1; D: .
DNA: TGCAGCGTCTCTCCGACAGGGGAAAAGACCCAGTACTTC; CDR3: CSVSPTGEKTQYF; length: 13; size: once; V: TRBV29-1; J: TRBJ2-5; D: TRBD1
DNA: TGTGCCAGCAGCCGGGGGGGGCAGGTTGTGACCCAGTACTTC; CDR3: CASSRGGQVVTQYF; length: 14; size: once; V: TRBV7-8; J: TRBJ2-5; D: TRBD2
DNA: TGTGCCACCAGTGTCCAACACAGCACAGATACGCAGTATTTT; CDR3: CATSVQHSTDTQYF; length: 14; size: .; V: TRBV24-1; J: TRBJ2-3; D: .
DNA: TGTGCCAGCAGCCCGGACAGGTTTCAGCCCCAGCATTTT; CDR3: CASSPDRFQPQHF; length: 13; size: once; V: TRBV6-4; J: TRBJ1-5; D: TRBD1
DNA: TGTGCCAGCAGTTTATCCAGGGTGGCTAATGAAAAACTGTTTTTT; CDR3: CASSLSRVANEKLFF; length: 15; size: .; V: TRBV27; J: TRBJ1-4; D: .
DNA: TGTGCCAGCAGCCCAGAGGGGGGGCGGAGCACAGATACGCAGTATTTT; CDR3: CASSPEGGRSTDTQYF; length: 16; size: .; V: TRBV5-4; J: TRBJ2-3; D: .
DNA: TGTGCCAGCAGCCCAGACAGGGGTCGAGAAGCTTTCTTT; CDR3: CASSPDRGREAFF; length: 13; size: .; V: TRBV7-3; J: TRBJ1-1; D: TRBD1
DNA: TGTGCCAGTAGTCATGGGGGGATGACAGTGGAGACCCAGTACTTC; CDR3: CASSHGGMTVETQYF; length: 15; size: .; V: TRBV19; J: TRBJ2-5; D: .
DNA: TGTGCCAGCAGCTTTGCTGGGGGGAAGGGAAATGAGCAGTTCTTC; CDR3: CASSFAGGKGNEQFF; length: 15; size: .; V: TRBV7-3; J: TRBJ2-1; D: .
DNA: TGTGCCAGTAGTATGGGACAGGGGGAATCACCCCTCCACTTT; CDR3: CASSMGQGESPLHF; length: 14; size: few; V: TRBV19; J: TRBJ1-6; D: TRBD1
DNA: TGTGCCAGCAGTTTTTGGGGCAGCACTAATGAAAAACTGTTTTTT; CDR3: CASSFWGSTNEKLFF; length: 15; size: .; V: TRBV27; J: TRBJ1-4; D: .
DNA: TGCGCCAGCAGCCCCGTAGGGGGGGTTGAGACCGGGGAGCTGTTTTTT; CDR3: CASSPVGGVETGELFF; length: 16; size: .; V: TRBV5-1; J: TRBJ2-2; D: .
DNA: TGTGCTAGCAGCCTAGACAGGGGGTCTGAAGCTTTCTTT; CDR3: CASSLDRGSEAFF; length: 13; size: few; V: TRBV7-7; J: TRBJ1-1; D: TRBD1
DNA: TGTGCCAGCAGCCGTAGGACAGGGGGCGATGAGACCCAGTACTTC; CDR3: CASSRRTGGDETQYF; length: 15; size: .; V: TRBV11-3; J: TRBJ2-5; D: TRBD1
DNA: TGTGCCAGCAGCTCCGCAGGAAAACTGTTTTTT; CDR3: CASSSAGKLFF; length: 11; size: .; V: TRBV11-3; J: TRBJ1-4; D: .
DNA: TGCGCCAGCAGTCAGTTCGGGACAGGGGGCGGCACTGAAGCTTTCTTT; CDR3: CASSQFGTGGGTEAFF; length: 16; size: .; V: TRBV23-1; J: TRBJ1-1; D: TRBD1
DNA: TGCAGTGCTTCGAGGGATACTGAAGCTTTCTTT; CDR3: CSASRDTEAFF; length: 11; size: .; V: TRBV20-1; J: TRBJ1-1; D: .
DNA: TGTGCCAGCAGTTTAAGGTTGAGTGCAGGGATCTATGGCTACACCTTC; CDR3: CASSLRLSAGIYGYTF; length: 16; size: few; V: TRBV27; J: TRBJ1-2; D: .
DNA: TGTGCCACAGGGACTAGCGGGGCCACAGATACGCAGTATTTT; CDR3: CATGTSGATDTQYF; length: 14; size: .; V: TRBV24-1; J: TRBJ2-3; D: TRBD2
DNA: TGCGCCAGCAGCTCCGAAGGGACAGGAGTCACAGATACGCAGTATTTT; CDR3: CASSSEGTGVTDTQYF; length: 16; size: .; V: TRBV5-1; J: TRBJ2-3; D: TRBD1
DNA: TGTGCCAGCAGTCGGGTTTGGGACAGAAACCCCACTGAAGCTTTCTTT; CDR3: CASSRVWDRNPTEAFF; length: 16; size: .; V: TRBV6-6; J: TRBJ1-1; D: TRBD1
DNA: TGTGCCAGCAGCCCAGGGCGGGAGGCCAAGGATGAGCAGTTCTTC; CDR3: CASSPGREAKDEQFF; length: 15; size: .; V: TRBV3-1/TRBV3-2; J: TRBJ2-1; D: TRBD2
DNA: TGTGCCAGCAGCATGGGTGCAGGGGCTAGTAAACTGTTTTTT; CDR3: CASSMGAGASKLFF; length: 14; size: .; V: TRBV11-2; J: TRBJ1-4; D: .
DNA: TGTGCCAGCAGCTCCCGGACTAGTCAGTCTGATACGCAGTATTTT; CDR3: CASSSRTSQSDTQYF; length: 15; size: .; V: TRBV7-2; J: TRBJ2-3; D: TRBD2
DNA: TGTGCCAGCAGCAAAATCGGTGGCTACACCTTC; CDR3: CASSKIGGYTF; length: 11; size: once; V: TRBV28; J: TRBJ1-2; D: .
DNA: TGTGCCACCCGGGGACTAGCGACGGCCAATGAGCAGTTCTTC; CDR3: CATRGLATANEQFF; length: 14; size: .; V: TRBV2; J: TRBJ2-1; D: TRBD2
DNA: TGTGCCAGCAGCCATGGGGGCGTGGCGGGGGGGCGTATAGATACGCAGTATTTT; CDR3: CASSHGGVAGGRIDTQYF; length: 18; size: .; V: TRBV7-2; J: TRBJ2-3; D: TRBD2
DNA: TGTGCCAGCAGCGGGGGACCCGATCAGCCCCAGCATTTT; CDR3: CASSGGPDQPQHF; length: 13; size: .; V: TRBV6-5; J: TRBJ1-5; D: .
DNA: TGTGCCAGCAGTACCAGGCTGAATGCTCAAGAGACCCAGTACTTC; CDR3: CASSTRLNAQETQYF; length: 15; size: .; V: TRBV7-2; J: TRBJ2-5; D: .
DNA: TGCGCCAGCAGTGAGTCAGGAGGGTATGGCTACACCTTC; CDR3: CASSESGGYGYTF; length: 13; size: .; V: TRBV10-1; J: TRBJ1-2; D: .
DNA: TGTGCCATCAGTAAACAGACGAACACTGAAGCTTTCTTT; CDR3: CAISKQTNTEAFF; length: 13; size: .; V: TRBV10-3; J: TRBJ1-1; D: .
DNA: TGTGCCAGCATACGGAGCGTCCCGGGTCAGCCCCAGCATTTT; CDR3: CASIRSVPGQPQHF; length: 14; size: .; V: TRBV28; J: TRBJ1-5; D: .
DNA: TGCAGCGTTGGTGGACTAGCGGGGGGAGGGGAGACCCAGTACTTC; CDR3: CSVGGLAGGGETQYF; length: 15; size: .; V: TRBV29-1; J: TRBJ2-5; D: TRBD2
DNA: TGCGCCAGCAGCTTACAGGGGCAGGAGAAAGAGACCCAGTACTTC; CDR3: CASSLQGQEKETQYF; length: 15; size: .; V: TRBV5-1; J: TRBJ2-5; D: TRBD1
DNA: TGTGCCAGTAGTATAGACAGGAACACTGAAGCTTTCTTT; CDR3: CASSIDRNTEAFF; length: 13; size: .; V: TRBV19; J: TRBJ1-1; D: .
DNA: TGTGCCAGTAGTATAGATCTCCAGCGGTACAATGAGCAGTTCTTC; CDR3: CASSIDLQRYNEQFF; length: 15; size: .; V: TRBV19; J: TRBJ2-1; D: .
DNA: TGTGCCAGCAGCTTCAGGGAAGGCACTGAAGCTTTCTTT; CDR3: CASSFREGTEAFF; length: 13; size: .; V: TRBV11-3; J: TRBJ1-1; D: .
DNA: TGTGCCAGCAGCTTAGTTGGGGGGGCAGGAGATACGCAGTATTTT; CDR3: CASSLVGGAGDTQYF; length: 15; size: .; V: TRBV7-8; J: TRBJ2-3; D: .
DNA: TGTGCCAGCAGCCCCCCGCCGGGACTAGCCAAAAACATTCAGTACTTC; CDR3: CASSPPPGLAKNIQYF; length: 16; size: .; V: TRBV7-8; J: TRBJ2-4; D: .